This T cell receptor beta chain was sequenced in a study of technical replicates of blood from a few donors. This table comes from immunoSEQ multiplex PCR, and its TCRdb copy is limited to in-frame clones, with some not included. The sample includes 40,000 to 65,000 clones, 86% of them seen just once. Germline CDR1 SGHRS, CDR2 YFSETQ. The CDR3 has 18 residues. V gave up 5 bases and J gave up 0 bases; unmatched junction bases: 7. Material: PBMCs. This chain links TRBV5-1 with TRBJ2-3; TRBD2 agrees at 15 bases. The clonotype comes from a human donor in good health. Some clones in this sample may be carry-over from other donors' samples. This CDR3 reads CASRNRGTSGGSTDTQYF. The CDR3 DNA reads as TGCGCCAGCAGAAATCGAGGGACTAGCGGGGGGAGCACAGATACGCAGTATTTT.